The 14 T cell receptor beta chains in this list originate from one sample, sequenced in a study of early T cells in non-severe SARS-CoV-2 infection. MiXCR, applied by TCRdb to the 5' RACE reads, yields one record per CDR3 protein. The sample has just under 65,000 distinct CDR3 sequences; approximately 14% are singletons. The sample taken for sequencing was whole blood. These receptors originate from an adult who was a healthcare worker with PCR-confirmed SARS-CoV-2 infection or an uninfected control (not recorded which).

The chain uses TRBV20-1 and TRBJ2-3, with TRBD2 matching over 9 bases. Germline assignment: CDR1 DFQATT and CDR2 SNEGSKA (reference sequence). Losses at the gene ends were 6 bases for V and 0 bases for J; bases not matched to a gene: 4. The CDR3 contains 14 residues. CDR3 loop: CSADLAGSTDTQYF. The CDR3 bases are TGCAGTGCAGACCTAGCGGGGAGCACAGATACGCAGTATTTT.

This clonotype was counted only a few times. The chain is built from TRBV13 and TRBJ2-5, with D hard to call. V was shortened by 1 base and J by 2 bases, with 5 bases between the two germline ends. There are 13 residues in the CDR3. CDR1 PRHDT and CDR2 FYEKMQ come from the germline V gene (reference sequence). CDR3 region: CASSLEGQETQYF. The CDR3 DNA is TGTGCCAGCAGCTTAGAGGGTCAAGAGACCCAGTACTTC. Drawing the rest from reference TRBV13 and TRBJ2-5, the complete variable domain is AAGVIQSPRHLIKEKRETATLKCYPIPRHDTVYWYQQGPGQDPQFLISFYEKMQSDKGSIPDRFSAQQFSDYHSELNMSSLELGDSALYFCASSLEGQETQYFGPGTRLLVL.

This clonotype was detected only a few times. The gene calls are TRBV10-3 and TRBJ2-1; D unresolved. The CDR3 consists of 11 residues. V was shortened by 6 bases and J by 7 bases, with 7 bases between the two germline ends. Per germline, CDR1 ENHRY and CDR2 SYGVKD. CDR3 nucleotides: TGTGCCATCAGAGACGATAATGAGCAGTTCTTC. It translates to CAIRDDNEQFF.

This clonotype was found a few times. This chain connects TRBV23-1 to TRBJ2-7; 10 nucleotides agree with TRBD1. TRBV23-1 counts as an open reading frame of uncertain function. With 5 bases clipped from V and 5 bases from J, the junction kept 6 bases outside the gene matches. This CDR3 is 14 amino acids long. The CDR3 region has the DNA TGCGCCAGCAGTACAGACAGGGGGCGAAACGAGCAGTACTTC. Its protein product is CASSTDRGRNEQYF.

This clonotype was counted ten times or more. The V call is TRBV7-8, the J call TRBJ1-2, with TRBD1 as a possible D gene (6 bases). There are 15 residues in the CDR3. Germline-derived CDR1 and CDR2 are SGHVS and FQNEAQ. V lost 1 base to trimming and J lost 5 bases, with 14 bases between them. The CDR3 nucleotides read TGTGCCAGCAGCTTAGAAGGTGGACAGTTGTATGGCTACACCTTC. It codes for CASSLEGGQLYGYTF. The whole variable domain, filled in from reference TRBV7-8 and TRBJ1-2, reads GAGVSQSPRYKVAKRGQDVALRCDPISGHVSLFWYQQALGQGPEFLTYFQNEAQLDKSGLPSDRFFAERPEGSVSTLKIQRTQQEDSAVYLCASSLEGGQLYGYTFGSGTRLTVV.

The chain has TRBV12-3 or TRBV12-4 and TRBJ1-2; 8 bases are shared with TRBD1. The length of the CDR3 is 13 residues. Trimming cost V 7 bases and J 8 bases; bases outside gene matches: 9. CDR3 region: CASTLQGAQGYTF. The CDR3 DNA follows: TGTGCCAGCACCCTTCAGGGGGCGCAAGGCTACACCTTC.

This clonotype occurred many times. The J gene is TRBJ2-3, the V gene TRBV7-2, with D perhaps assigned TRBD1 or TRBD2 (5 bases each). This CDR3 contains 15 residues. CDR1 is SGHTA and CDR2 is FQGNSA in the germline V gene. V shed 5 bases and J shed 4 bases, with 16 bases lying between them. CDR3 DNA: TGTGCCAGCAGCGGGATGTGGGGCGGGTCAGATACGCAGTATTTT. Its protein is CASSGMWGGSDTQYF. Using reference TRBV7-2 and TRBJ2-3 for the parts outside the CDR3, the full variable domain is GAGVSQSPSNKVTEKGKDVELRCDPISGHTALYWYRQSLGQGLEFLIYFQGNSAPDKSGLPSDRFSAERTGGSVSTLTIQRTQQEDSAVYLCASSGMWGGSDTQYFGPGTRLTVL.

The chain couples TRBV7-2 to TRBJ1-2; D call uncertain. Germline CDR1 and CDR2: SGHTA and FQGNSA. V was trimmed by 4 bases and J by 14 bases, leaving 17 bases between them. This CDR3 spans 12 amino acids. The CDR3 sequence: CASSSPPGGQTF. CDR3 nucleotides: TGTGCCAGCAGCTCACCACCAGGAGGGCAGACCTTC.

The rearrangement uses TRBV7-9 and TRBJ1-5; no definite D call. V was pared by 2 bases and J by 7 bases, with 6 bases between. Germline CDR1 SEHNR, CDR2 FQNEAQ (reference sequence). The CDR3 has 12 residues. The CDR3 DNA is TGTGCCAGCAGCTTACGGGAGCAGCCCCAGCATTTT. It codes for CASSLREQPQHF.

V is TRBV12-5 and J is TRBJ2-2; D tentatively fits TRBD1 or TRBD2 (5 bases each). Deletions cut 0 bases from V and 7 bases from J, with 18 bases between. The CDR3 has 17 residues. The germline V gene has CDR1 LGHNT and CDR2 FRNRAP. In DNA form, the CDR3 reads TGTGCTAGTGGTTTGGTACTGAGGGGCGCTTTTGACGGGGAGCTGTTTTTT. It is translated as CASGLVLRGAFDGELFF.

The rearrangement joins TRBV29-1 to TRBJ2-1; 7 bases agree with TRBD1. This CDR3 is 11 amino acids long. Germline V gene lookup returns CDR1 SQVTM and CDR2 ANQGSEA. Trimming took 8 bases from V and 14 from J; bases not matched to a gene: 12. For the CDR3, the DNA is TGCAGCTTTCGGGACAGCGCCCTAGAGTTCTTC. Its protein product is CSFRDSALEFF.

The chain is built from TRBV6-1 and TRBJ1-5; 7 positions agree with TRBD1. V shed 6 bases, J shed 3 bases, and the junction held 5 bases outside the gene matches. Germline CDR1 MNHNS, CDR2 SASEGT. The CDR3 runs 14 residues. CDR3 protein: CASRATGVNQPQHF. In DNA form, the CDR3 reads TGTGCCAGCAGGGCCACAGGGGTCAATCAGCCCCAGCATTTT.

The V call is TRBV25-1, the J call TRBJ2-5; no firm D call. The germline CDR1 and CDR2 sequences are MGHDK and SYGVNS. The CDR3 covers 13 residues. V shed 2 bases and J shed 7 bases, with 11 bases lying between them. CDR3 in DNA: TGTGCCAGCAGTGAAGTAACTCTGGGGACCCAGTACTTC. Translated, it gives CASSEVTLGTQYF.

The table lists this clonotype with a few counts. V usage is TRBV7-8 and J usage is TRBJ1-5; D possibly corresponds to TRBD1 (5 bases). The CDR3 extends over 15 amino acids. Germline loops: CDR1 SGHVS, CDR2 FQNEAQ. Trimming removed 0 bases from V and 4 bases from J, with 10 bases in between. CDR3 in amino acids: CASSLAQGPNQPQHF. For the CDR3, the DNA is TGTGCCAGCAGCTTAGCGCAGGGCCCTAATCAGCCCCAGCATTTT. Filled out from reference TRBV7-8 and TRBJ1-5, the complete variable domain reads GAGVSQSPRYKVAKRGQDVALRCDPISGHVSLFWYQQALGQGPEFLTYFQNEAQLDKSGLPSDRFFAERPEGSVSTLKIQRTQQEDSAVYLCASSLAQGPNQPQHFGDGTRLSIL.